These 27 T cell receptor beta chains were all obtained from the same sample, sequenced in a study of cytomegalovirus exposure and HLA in healthy donors. Primers for the PCR totalled 60 Vbeta and 13 Jbeta. Sequenced by immunoSEQ multiplex PCR; TCRdb stores in-frame clones only, minus some. The sample yields roughly 190,000 clones, around three quarters seen once. Sequenced input: PBMCs. All receptors derive from a woman in her twenties or thirties in good health and CMV-seronegative.

Only a few counts were recorded for this clone. J is TRBJ1-2 and V is TRBV7-9; the match to TRBD1 covers 11 bases. J was trimmed by 4 bases and V by 4 bases; bases with no gene match: 5. This CDR3 region has 15 residues. CDR1 and CDR2 from the germline V gene are SEHNR and FQNEAQ (reference sequence). The CDR3: CASSSGTGGAYGYTF. CDR3 sequence (DNA): TGTGCCAGCAGCTCTGGGACAGGGGGAGCCTATGGCTACACCTTC.

This rearrangement joins TRBV6-1 to TRBJ1-3, with a weak D call TRBD1 (6 bases). The V end was cut by 3 bases, the J end by 2 bases, with 14 bases between. The CDR3 extends over 16 amino acids. The germline V gene encodes CDR1 MNHNS and CDR2 SASEGT. CDR3 protein: CASSDSGDPTGNTIYF. In DNA form, the CDR3 reads TGTGCCAGCAGTGATTCAGGGGACCCCACTGGAAACACCATATATTTT.

The chain is built from TRBV9 and TRBJ2-5; possibly TRBD2 for D (6 bases). The germline V and J ends were trimmed by 4 bases and 5 bases, with 12 bases remaining between them. Germline V gene sequence: CDR1 SGDLS, CDR2 YYNGEE. This CDR3 is built from 13 residues. Here the CDR3 DNA reads TGTGCCAGCAGCCTCCGTGGGGGGGAGACCCAGTACTTC. This codes for CASSLRGGETQYF.

The chain couples TRBV5-5 to TRBJ2-5; 10 bases fit TRBD2. Near its end, the DNA agrees better with TRBJ2-7, so the J call may be wrong. Germline V gives CDR1 SGHKS, CDR2 YYEKEE (reference sequence). CDR3 size: 14 residues. The CDR3 loop reads CASTPSGGPYEQYF. CDR3 bases: TGTGCCAGCACCCCTAGCGGGGGCCCCTACGAGCAGTACTTC.

The chain uses TRBV9 and TRBJ2-1, with no clear D. This CDR3 is built from 11 residues. Germline assignment: CDR1 SGDLS and CDR2 YYNGEE. The V end lost 7 bases, the J end lost 6 bases, and 8 bases lay between the germline ends. The CDR3 reads CASERSNEQFF. The CDR3, as DNA: TGTGCCAGCGAGAGGAGCAATGAGCAGTTCTTC.

This clone was counted a few times. The chain recombines TRBV23-1 with TRBJ1-1; D call uncertain. TRBV23-1 is given ORF status, its function remaining uncertain. V was trimmed by 0 bases and J by 1 base, leaving 9 bases between them. This CDR3 region has 15 residues. The DNA for the CDR3 is TGCGCCAGCAGTCAATCCCAGGCAGGGAACACTGAAGCTTTCTTT. It translates to CASSQSQAGNTEAFF.

This clone showed up just a few times. This chain joins TRBV4-1 and TRBJ1-6; 7 nucleotides match TRBD1. The CDR3 covers 15 residues. In germline, CDR1 is MGHRA, CDR2 YSYEKL. Losses at the gene ends were 4 bases for V and 10 bases for J; bases not matched to a gene: 10. CDR3 in DNA: TGCGCCAGCAGCCCAACCGACAGGGAATCCTCACCCCTCCACTTT. Translation: CASSPTDRESSPLHF.

This clone was seen more than once but under ten times. The genes are TRBV25-1 and TRBJ2-3; 10 bases agree with TRBD2. The CDR3 sequence is 17 residues long. Germline V gene sequence: CDR1 MGHDK, CDR2 SYGVNS. V dropped 0 bases and J dropped 4; count of bases not matched to a gene: 7. CDR3 residues: CASSEYGEREGADTQYF. The CDR3 DNA sequence: TGTGCCAGCAGTGAATACGGGGAGCGGGAGGGGGCAGATACGCAGTATTTT.

This clone was recorded a few times. The gene calls are TRBV15 and TRBJ1-2; D unclear. Trimming took 0 bases from V and 2 from J, leaving 7 bases between them. The germline V gene encodes CDR1 LNHNV and CDR2 YYDKDF (reference sequence). This CDR3 is built from 14 residues. CDR3 in DNA: TGTGCCACCAGCAGAGATGGGCAGAACTATGGCTACACCTTC. Translating it yields CATSRDGQNYGYTF.

The chain joins TRBV7-6 to TRBJ2-7; TRBD2 matches at 9 bases. V lost 5 bases, J lost 1 base, and 3 bases stayed unmatched. CDR3 length: 14 residues. CDR1 and CDR2 from the germline V gene are SGHVS and FNYEAQ. The CDR3 here is CASSARGGSYEQYF. CDR3 DNA: TGTGCCAGCAGCGCGCGGGGGGGTTCCTACGAGCAGTACTTC.

The chain couples TRBV19 to TRBJ2-5, with 8 nucleotides matching TRBD2. Germline lookup yields CDR1 LNHDA and CDR2 SQIVND (reference sequence). V lost 9 bases to trimming and J lost 3 bases; unmatched junction nucleotides: 15. CDR3 size: 16 residues. The CDR3 loop is CASRRSSGTSKETQYF. As DNA, the CDR3 is TGTGCCAGCCGGCGGTCCTCCGGGACTAGTAAAGAGACCCAGTACTTC.

This clone was found once. As DNA, the CDR3 is TGTGCCAGCAACCTGTACTTCTCTGGGGCCAACGTCCTGACTTTC. This sequence encodes CASNLYFSGANVLTF. This sequence joins TRBV7-2 and TRBJ2-6, with unresolved D. Germline assignment: CDR1 SGHTA and CDR2 FQGNSA. V lost 7 bases, J lost 0 bases, and 10 bases lay in between. CDR3 length: 15 amino acids.

The chain uses TRBV4-3 and TRBJ1-5; D ambiguous. The germline gives CDR1 LGHNA, CDR2 YSLEER. With 0 bases removed from V and 4 bases from J, the gap between germline ends came to 13 bases. CDR3 length: 16 residues. In DNA, the CDR3 is TGCGCCAGCAGCCAAGATCAACCCGGGTTGAATCAGCCCCAGCATTTT. Its translation is CASSQDQPGLNQPQHF.

The chain uses TRBV7-9 and TRBJ2-7; D is uncertain. CDR1 SEHNR and CDR2 FQNEAQ come from the germline V gene (reference sequence). Trimming removed 1 base from V and 7 bases from J, with 11 bases in between. The CDR3 length is 13 residues. In DNA, the CDR3 is TGTGCCAGCAGCTTAGAAGGTATCAGGGAGCAGTACTTC. This translates into CASSLEGIREQYF.

The chain's CDR3 is CASSLSPGENQPQHF. The CDR3 coding sequence is TGTGCCAGCAGCTTAAGTCCCGGGGAGAATCAGCCCCAGCATTTT. This sequence joins TRBV13 and TRBJ1-5; D not resolved. Trimming took off 2 bases at V and 4 bases at J, with 12 bases between the two ends. Germline-derived CDR1 and CDR2 are PRHDT and FYEKMQ (reference sequence). The CDR3 has 15 amino acids.

The chain links TRBV19 to TRBJ1-4; TRBD1 is a possible D gene (5 bases). In germline, CDR1 is LNHDA, CDR2 SQIVND (reference sequence). Trimming removed 1 base from V and 5 bases from J, with 8 bases in between. The CDR3 has 14 residues. CDR3 in DNA: TGTGCCAGTAGTATAGGGGGCGCGAATGAAAAACTGTTTTTT. Translating gives CASSIGGANEKLFF.

The chain couples TRBV9 to TRBJ1-1; D possibly corresponds to TRBD1 (6 bases). The V gene lost 4 bases and the J gene lost 0 bases, with 16 bases spanning the gap. Germline V gene data show CDR1 as SGDLS and CDR2 as YYNGEE. The CDR3 loop spans 16 amino acids. The CDR3 reads CASSTGRPPMNTEAFF. In DNA, the CDR3 is TGTGCCAGCAGCACAGGGAGACCCCCCATGAACACTGAAGCTTTCTTT.

This clone was seen more than once but under ten times. The genes are TRBV5-1 and TRBJ2-7; D might be TRBD1 (5 bases). CDR1 is SGHRS, CDR2 YFSETQ, per germline. The germline V and J ends were trimmed by 3 bases and 2 bases, with 15 bases remaining between them. CDR3 size: 15 residues. The CDR3 region has the DNA TGCGCCAGCAGCTACTTGCAGGGAAGAGCCTACGAGCAGTACTTC. This gives the protein CASSYLQGRAYEQYF.

The rearrangement uses TRBV2 and TRBJ2-5, with D tentatively TRBD2 (5 bases). Per germline, CDR1 SNHLY and CDR2 FYNNEI. The CDR3 extends over 13 amino acids. Trimming shortened V by 7 bases and J by 3 bases, and 12 bases separated the two germline ends. The CDR3: CASNPRREETQYF. The CDR3 nucleotides read TGTGCCAGCAATCCGAGGCGGGAAGAGACCCAGTACTTC.

The genes are TRBV6-6 and TRBJ2-3; 11 bases map to TRBD2. Germline V CDR1 and CDR2: MNHNY, SVGAGI (reference sequence). Trimming took 6 bases from V and 2 from J; bases not matched to a gene: 4. The CDR3 loop spans 15 amino acids. The CDR3 bases are TGTGCCAGCAGGCAACTAGCGGGGGTCACAGATACGCAGTATTTT. As protein: CASRQLAGVTDTQYF.

The table lists this clone with a few counts. The genes are TRBV9 and TRBJ1-1; possibly TRBD1 for D (5 bases). The germline V and J ends were trimmed by 2 bases and 1 base, with 9 bases remaining between them. The CDR3 runs 14 residues. Germline lookup yields CDR1 SGDLS and CDR2 YYNGEE. The CDR3 nucleotides are TGTGCCAGCAGCGTGGCAGGGAAGAACACTGAAGCTTTCTTT. Its translation: CASSVAGKNTEAFF.

The chain links TRBV7-9 to TRBJ1-3; a weak D match, TRBD1 (5 bases). Looked up from germline, CDR1 is SEHNR and CDR2 is FQNEAQ (reference sequence). V was shortened by 4 bases and J by 0 bases, with 22 bases between the two germline ends. The CDR3 loop spans 19 amino acids. The CDR3 bases are TGTGCCAGCAGCTCAGACGCTGCGGGGGGGGATGCCTCTGGAAACACCATATATTTT. Protein: CASSSDAAGGDASGNTIYF. Complete variable domain (other parts from reference TRBV7-9 and TRBJ1-3): DTGVSQNPRHKITKRGQNVTFRCDPISEHNRLYWYRQTLGQGPEFLTYFQNEAQLEKSRLLSDRFSAERPKGSFSTLEIQRTEQGDSAMYLCASSSDAAGGDASGNTIYFGEGSWLTVV.

The chain employs TRBV18 and TRBJ1-1; D unresolved. The CDR3 contains 13 residues. CDR1 and CDR2 (germline): KGHSH, LQKENI. V dropped 1 base and J dropped 5 bases, with 8 bases sitting between them. The CDR3 is CASSPRRGTEAFF. CDR3 in DNA: TGTGCCAGCTCACCACGGAGAGGGACTGAAGCTTTCTTT. The whole variable domain, remainder taken from reference TRBV18 and TRBJ1-1, is NAGVMQNPRHLVRRRGQEARLRCSPMKGHSHVYWYRQLPEEGLKFMVYLQKENIIDESGMPKERFSAEFPKEGPSILRIQQVVRGDSAAYFCASSPRRGTEAFFGQGTRLTVV.

The J gene is TRBJ2-2, the V gene TRBV7-3, with D possibly TRBD1 on 5 matching bases. The CDR3 consists of 12 residues. Trimming stripped 5 bases from V and 8 bases from J, with 9 bases between. The V gene's germline CDR1 is SGHTA and CDR2 FQGTGA. The CDR3 region has the DNA TGTGCCAGCAGCCAGCAGGGTGGGGAGCTGTTTTTT. It is translated as CASSQQGGELFF.

The rearrangement joins TRBV19 to TRBJ1-2; perhaps TRBD1 as D (5 bases). Trimming shortened V by 1 base and J by 7 bases, and 13 bases separated the two germline ends. The CDR3 has 14 residues. Germline values: CDR1 LNHDA, CDR2 SQIVND (reference sequence). The CDR3 here is CASSIGSGGAGYTF. The DNA for the CDR3 is TGTGCCAGTAGTATAGGTTCAGGCGGGGCTGGCTACACCTTC. The whole variable domain, filled in from reference TRBV19 and TRBJ1-2, reads DGGITQSPKYLFRKEGQNVTLSCEQNLNHDAMYWYRQDPGQGLRLIYYSQIVNDFQKGDIAEGYSVSREKKESFPLTVTSAQKNPTAFYLCASSIGSGGAGYTFGSGTRLTVV.

The chain is built from TRBV18 and TRBJ1-2, with 8 bases matching TRBD1. The CDR3 is 16 residues long. Trimming cost V 0 bases and J 7 bases; bases outside gene matches: 10. CDR1 and CDR2 (germline): KGHSH, LQKENI. CDR3 nucleotide sequence: TGTGCCAGCTCACCACCGTGGCAGGGGGCGCCCCGTGGCTACACCTTC. Residues: CASSPPWQGAPRGYTF.

This chain links TRBV18 with TRBJ1-6; D gene uncertain. Germline assignment: CDR1 KGHSH and CDR2 LQKENI. This CDR3 region has 14 residues. Trimming stripped 3 bases from V and 7 bases from J, with 10 bases between. The CDR3 loop reads CASSPEGGNSPLHF. The CDR3, as DNA: TGTGCCAGCTCACCGGAGGGAGGCAATTCACCCCTCCACTTT.